This is a list of T cell receptor beta chains from one sample in a study of T-cell memory formation after mild COVID-19. One entry per CDR3 protein, called by TCRdb with MiXCR from the 5' RACE reads. The repertoire holds 200,000 to 250,000 distinct CDR3 sequences, with around 27% as singletons. The sequenced material came from PBMCs or a T cell subset sorted from them (not recorded which). These receptors were taken from an adult woman who had mild COVID-19 (a few samples of this study predate the infection). Cell type and time point are not known. The CDR3 runs from the conserved cysteine through the conserved F or W. Each record gives: D gene, J gene, V gene, clone size, CDR3 protein, CDR3 DNA. A D gene is named only where the DNA matches it firmly. Rows may omit the clone size; those that give it use once, few, many or a size class.

D gene: TRBD2; J gene: TRBJ2-7; V gene: TRBV3-1; clone size: .; CDR3 protein: CASSQDASGGTYEQYF; CDR3 DNA: TGTGCCAGCAGCCAAGATGCCAGCGGGGGAACCTACGAGCAGTACTTC
D gene: .; J gene: TRBJ2-2; V gene: TRBV24-1; clone size: .; CDR3 protein: CATSDSGGWGTGELFF; CDR3 DNA: TGTGCCACCAGTGATTCTGGGGGTTGGGGCACCGGGGAGCTGTTTTTT
D gene: .; J gene: TRBJ2-7; V gene: TRBV28; clone size: .; CDR3 protein: CASSLETLEQYF; CDR3 DNA: TGTGCCAGCAGTTTAGAGACCCTCGAGCAGTACTTC
D gene: .; J gene: TRBJ1-4; V gene: TRBV5-4; clone size: few; CDR3 protein: CASSSGGELNEKLFF; CDR3 DNA: TGTGCCAGCAGCTCGGGAGGGGAGCTCAATGAAAAACTGTTTTTT
D gene: TRBD1; J gene: TRBJ2-1; V gene: TRBV10-3; clone size: many; CDR3 protein: CAISEPDRVHDYNEQFF; CDR3 DNA: TGTGCCATCAGTGAGCCGGACAGGGTTCACGACTACAATGAGCAGTTCTTC
D gene: TRBD2; J gene: TRBJ2-1; V gene: TRBV13; clone size: .; CDR3 protein: CASSLDRGASGSHHGEQFF; CDR3 DNA: TGTGCCAGCAGCTTAGACAGGGGGGCTAGCGGGAGTCATCACGGGGAGCAGTTCTTC
D gene: TRBD2; J gene: TRBJ2-7; V gene: TRBV6-5; clone size: once; CDR3 protein: CASTPNPGLVYEQYF; CDR3 DNA: TGTGCCAGCACCCCCAACCCGGGACTAGTCTACGAGCAGTACTTC
D gene: TRBD1; J gene: TRBJ2-7; V gene: TRBV7-2; clone size: .; CDR3 protein: CASSPVTGYSYEQYF; CDR3 DNA: TGTGCCAGCAGTCCCGTGACAGGGTATTCGTACGAGCAGTACTTC
D gene: TRBD2; J gene: TRBJ2-7; V gene: TRBV7-9; clone size: .; CDR3 protein: CASSLPNREDEQYF; CDR3 DNA: TGTGCCAGCAGCTTACCGAACCGGGAGGACGAGCAGTACTTC
D gene: .; J gene: TRBJ2-7; V gene: TRBV12-3/TRBV12-4; clone size: .; CDR3 protein: CASSSPGLPGRRREQYF; CDR3 DNA: TGTGCCAGCAGTTCCCCAGGACTACCCGGACGAAGGCGAGAGCAGTACTTC
D gene: .; J gene: TRBJ1-6; V gene: TRBV20-1; clone size: .; CDR3 protein: CSARAPDRTYNSPLHF; CDR3 DNA: TGCAGTGCTAGGGCACCAGACAGGACGTATAATTCACCCCTCCACTTT
D gene: .; J gene: TRBJ2-3; V gene: TRBV20-1; clone size: .; CDR3 protein: CSARDPSGPSTDTQYF; CDR3 DNA: TGCAGTGCTAGAGATCCAAGCGGTCCTAGCACAGATACGCAGTATTTT
D gene: .; J gene: TRBJ1-2; V gene: TRBV30; clone size: few; CDR3 protein: CARNRVSGYTF; CDR3 DNA: TGTGCCAGGAACAGGGTCTCCGGCTACACCTTC
D gene: .; J gene: TRBJ1-1; V gene: TRBV7-9; clone size: .; CDR3 protein: CASKREGLGVNTEAFF; CDR3 DNA: TGTGCCAGCAAACGAGAGGGGTTAGGCGTGAACACTGAAGCTTTCTTT
D gene: .; J gene: TRBJ1-1; V gene: TRBV12-3/TRBV12-4; clone size: .; CDR3 protein: CASTTSQWGSEAFF; CDR3 DNA: TGTGCCAGCACCACCTCTCAGTGGGGCTCTGAAGCTTTCTTT
D gene: .; J gene: TRBJ2-2; V gene: TRBV7-3; clone size: few; CDR3 protein: CASSLFHTGELFF; CDR3 DNA: TGTGCCAGCAGCCTATTTCACACCGGGGAGCTGTTTTTT
D gene: TRBD1; J gene: TRBJ2-3; V gene: TRBV29-1; clone size: .; CDR3 protein: CSVPTGWGTDTQYF; CDR3 DNA: TGCAGCGTGCCGACAGGGTGGGGCACAGATACGCAGTATTTT
D gene: .; J gene: TRBJ2-7; V gene: TRBV6-2/TRBV6-3; clone size: .; CDR3 protein: CASTQPPYEQYF; CDR3 DNA: TGTGCCAGCACCCAACCCCCCTACGAGCAGTACTTC
D gene: TRBD1; J gene: TRBJ2-1; V gene: TRBV24-1; clone size: few; CDR3 protein: CATSDPRGQLYNEQFF; CDR3 DNA: TGTGCCACCAGTGATCCCAGGGGACAGTTATACAATGAGCAGTTCTTC
D gene: .; J gene: TRBJ2-3; V gene: TRBV6-2/TRBV6-3; clone size: few; CDR3 protein: CASEPRGHTDTQYF; CDR3 DNA: TGTGCCAGCGAACCCAGGGGCCACACAGATACGCAGTATTTT
D gene: TRBD2; J gene: TRBJ2-1; V gene: TRBV5-1; clone size: .; CDR3 protein: CASSSGGGYNEQFF; CDR3 DNA: TGCGCCAGCAGCTCGGGAGGGGGGTACAATGAGCAGTTCTTC
D gene: TRBD2; J gene: TRBJ2-5; V gene: TRBV4-2; clone size: .; CDR3 protein: CASSQRLVASGSLETQYF; CDR3 DNA: TGTGCCAGCAGCCAACGTTTAGTGGCTAGCGGGAGCTTGGAGACCCAGTACTTC